This T cell receptor beta chain was observed in a study of CD8 T cells in cerebrospinal fluid in Alzheimer's disease. Each CDR3 protein gets one entry in TCRdb, which reprocessed the 10x single-cell sequencing reads and gives no DNA. This table holds around 1,400 distinct CDR3 sequences. The CDR3 sequence is 14 residues long. Germline CDR1 reads LNHDA; CDR2 reads SQIVND (reference sequence). Sequenced sample: cerebrospinal fluid. The chain uses TRBV19 and TRBJ2-2; absent DNA, TCRdb's TRBD1 call cannot be checked. The TCR sequence derives from a human donor with mild cognitive impairment. The CDR3 loop is CASGRQDYTGELFF.